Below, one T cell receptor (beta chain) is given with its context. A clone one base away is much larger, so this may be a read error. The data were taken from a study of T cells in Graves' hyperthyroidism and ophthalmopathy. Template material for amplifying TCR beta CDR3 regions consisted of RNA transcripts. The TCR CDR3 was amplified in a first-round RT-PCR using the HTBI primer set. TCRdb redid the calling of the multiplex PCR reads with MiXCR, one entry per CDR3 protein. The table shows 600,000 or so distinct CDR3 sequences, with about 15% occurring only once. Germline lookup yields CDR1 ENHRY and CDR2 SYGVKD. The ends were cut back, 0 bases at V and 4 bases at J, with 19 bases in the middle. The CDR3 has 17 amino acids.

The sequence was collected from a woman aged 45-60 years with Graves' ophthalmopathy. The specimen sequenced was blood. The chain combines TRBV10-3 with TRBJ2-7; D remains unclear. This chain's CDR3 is CAISESVGPNYLYEQYF. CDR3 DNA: TGTGCCATCAGTGAGTCGGTAGGTCCGAACTATTTATACGAGCAGTACTTC.